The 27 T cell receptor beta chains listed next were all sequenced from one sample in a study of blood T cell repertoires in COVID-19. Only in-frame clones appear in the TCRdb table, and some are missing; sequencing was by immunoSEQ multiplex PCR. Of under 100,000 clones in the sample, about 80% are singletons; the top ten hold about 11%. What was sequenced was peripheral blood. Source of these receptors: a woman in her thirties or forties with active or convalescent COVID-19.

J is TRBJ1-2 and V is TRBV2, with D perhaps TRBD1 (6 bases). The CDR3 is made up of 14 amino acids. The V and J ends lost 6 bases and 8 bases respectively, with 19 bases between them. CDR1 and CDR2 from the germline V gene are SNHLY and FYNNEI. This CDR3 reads CASRASPTGEGYTF. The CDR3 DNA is TGTGCCAGCAGAGCCTCACCGACAGGTGAAGGCTACACCTTC.

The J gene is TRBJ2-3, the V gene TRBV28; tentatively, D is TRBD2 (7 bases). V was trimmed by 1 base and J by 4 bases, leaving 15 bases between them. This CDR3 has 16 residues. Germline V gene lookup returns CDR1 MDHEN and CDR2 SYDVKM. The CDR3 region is CASSLFLGGPADTQYF. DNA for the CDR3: TGTGCCAGCAGTTTATTCCTGGGGGGGCCGGCAGATACGCAGTATTTT.

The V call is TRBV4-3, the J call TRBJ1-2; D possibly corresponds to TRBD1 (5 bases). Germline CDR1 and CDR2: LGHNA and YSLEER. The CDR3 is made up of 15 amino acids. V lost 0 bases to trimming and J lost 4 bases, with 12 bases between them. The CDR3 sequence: CASSQDWWQGYGYTF. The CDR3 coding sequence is TGCGCCAGCAGCCAAGATTGGTGGCAGGGCTATGGCTACACCTTC.

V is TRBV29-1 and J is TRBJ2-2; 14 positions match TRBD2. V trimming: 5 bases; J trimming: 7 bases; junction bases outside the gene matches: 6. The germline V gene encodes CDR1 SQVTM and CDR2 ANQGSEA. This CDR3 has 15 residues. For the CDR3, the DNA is TGCAGCGTTATGGCCGGGACTAGCGGGGGCGGGGAGCTGTTTTTT. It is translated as CSVMAGTSGGGELFF.

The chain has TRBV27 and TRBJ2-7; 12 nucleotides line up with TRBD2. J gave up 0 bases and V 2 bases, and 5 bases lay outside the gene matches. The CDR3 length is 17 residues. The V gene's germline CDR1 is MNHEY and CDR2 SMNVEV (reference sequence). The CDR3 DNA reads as TGTGCCAGCAGTTTAAGGCTAGCGGGAGGGTACTCCTACGAGCAGTACTTC. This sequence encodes CASSLRLAGGYSYEQYF.

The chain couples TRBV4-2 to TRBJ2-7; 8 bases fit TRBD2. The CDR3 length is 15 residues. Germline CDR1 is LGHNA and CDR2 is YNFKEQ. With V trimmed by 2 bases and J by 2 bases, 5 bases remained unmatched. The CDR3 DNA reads TGTGCCAGCAGCCAACCGGGGACTAGAGCCTACGAGCAGTACTTC. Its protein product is CASSQPGTRAYEQYF.

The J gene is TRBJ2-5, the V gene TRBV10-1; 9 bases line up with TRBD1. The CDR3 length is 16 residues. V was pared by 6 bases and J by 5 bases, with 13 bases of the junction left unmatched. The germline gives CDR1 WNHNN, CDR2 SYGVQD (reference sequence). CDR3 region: CASSSLLGQGLETQYF. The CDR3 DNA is TGCGCCAGCAGCTCCCTACTCGGACAGGGGTTGGAGACCCAGTACTTC.

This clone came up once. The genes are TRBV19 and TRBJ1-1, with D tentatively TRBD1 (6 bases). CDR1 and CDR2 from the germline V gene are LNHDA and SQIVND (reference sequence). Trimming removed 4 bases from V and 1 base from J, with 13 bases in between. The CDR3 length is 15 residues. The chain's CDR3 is CASSNHLGANTEAFF. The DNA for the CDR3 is TGTGCCAGTAGTAACCACCTGGGGGCGAACACTGAAGCTTTCTTT.

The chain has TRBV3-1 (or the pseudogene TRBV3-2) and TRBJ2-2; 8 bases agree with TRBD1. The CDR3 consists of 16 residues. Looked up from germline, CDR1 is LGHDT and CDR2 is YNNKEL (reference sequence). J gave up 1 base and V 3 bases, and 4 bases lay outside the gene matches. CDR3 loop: CASSQQQGVNTGELFF. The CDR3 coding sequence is TGTGCCAGCAGCCAGCAACAGGGGGTGAACACCGGGGAGCTGTTTTTT.

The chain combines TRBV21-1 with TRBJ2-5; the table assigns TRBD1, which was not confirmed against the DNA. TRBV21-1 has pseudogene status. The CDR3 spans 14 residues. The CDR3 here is CASSKWHRVETQYF. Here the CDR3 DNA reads TGTGCCAGCAGCAAATGGCACAGGGTAGAGACCCAGTACTTC.

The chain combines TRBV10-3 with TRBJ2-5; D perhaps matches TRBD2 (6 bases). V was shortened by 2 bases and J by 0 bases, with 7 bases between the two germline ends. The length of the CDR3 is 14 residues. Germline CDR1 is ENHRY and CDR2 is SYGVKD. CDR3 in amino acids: CAISEGGYQETQYF. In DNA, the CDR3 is TGTGCCATCAGTGAGGGGGGGTACCAAGAGACCCAGTACTTC.

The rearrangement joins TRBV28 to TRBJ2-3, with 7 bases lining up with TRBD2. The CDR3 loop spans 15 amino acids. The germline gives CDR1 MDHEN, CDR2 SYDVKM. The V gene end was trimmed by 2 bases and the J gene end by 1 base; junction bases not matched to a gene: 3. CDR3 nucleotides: TGTGCCAGCAGTTTAGGCGGGAGTGGCACAGATACGCAGTATTTT. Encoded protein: CASSLGGSGTDTQYF.

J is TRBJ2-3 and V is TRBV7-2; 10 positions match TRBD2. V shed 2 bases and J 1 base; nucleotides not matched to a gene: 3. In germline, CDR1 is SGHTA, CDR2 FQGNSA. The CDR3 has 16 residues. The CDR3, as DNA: TGTGCCAGCAGCTTATTTGGGACTAGCGGCACAGATACGCAGTATTTT. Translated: CASSLFGTSGTDTQYF.

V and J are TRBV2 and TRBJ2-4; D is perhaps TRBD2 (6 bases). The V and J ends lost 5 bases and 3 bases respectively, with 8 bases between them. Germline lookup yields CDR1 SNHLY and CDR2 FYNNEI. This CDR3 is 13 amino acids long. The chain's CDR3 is CASSRGLKNIQYF. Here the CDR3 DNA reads TGTGCCAGCAGTAGGGGACTCAAAAACATTCAGTACTTC. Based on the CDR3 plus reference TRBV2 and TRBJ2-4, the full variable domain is EPEVTQTPSHQVTQMGQEVILRCVPISNHLYFYWYRQILGQKVEFLVSFYNNEISEKSEIFDDQFSVERPDGSNFTLKIRSTKLEDSAMYFCASSRGLKNIQYFGAGTRLSVL.

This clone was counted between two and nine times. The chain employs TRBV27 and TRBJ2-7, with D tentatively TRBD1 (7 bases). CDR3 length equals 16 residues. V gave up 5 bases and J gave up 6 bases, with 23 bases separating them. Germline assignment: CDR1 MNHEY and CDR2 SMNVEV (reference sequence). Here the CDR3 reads CASSHISGGTGFEQYF. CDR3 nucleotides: TGTGCCAGCAGTCATATTTCAGGGGGGACGGGCTTCGAGCAGTACTTC.

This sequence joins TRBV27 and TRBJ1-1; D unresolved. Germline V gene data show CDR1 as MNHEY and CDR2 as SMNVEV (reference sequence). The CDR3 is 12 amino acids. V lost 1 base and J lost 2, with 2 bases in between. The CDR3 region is CASSLLNTEAFF. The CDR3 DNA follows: TGTGCCAGCAGTTTATTAAACACTGAAGCTTTCTTT.

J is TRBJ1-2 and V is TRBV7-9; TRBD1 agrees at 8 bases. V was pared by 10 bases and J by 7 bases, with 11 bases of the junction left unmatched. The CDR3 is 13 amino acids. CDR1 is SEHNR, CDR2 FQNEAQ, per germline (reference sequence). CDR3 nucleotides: TGTGCCACCACTTCCCAGGGGGCCGGTGGCTACACCTTC. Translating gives CATTSQGAGGYTF.

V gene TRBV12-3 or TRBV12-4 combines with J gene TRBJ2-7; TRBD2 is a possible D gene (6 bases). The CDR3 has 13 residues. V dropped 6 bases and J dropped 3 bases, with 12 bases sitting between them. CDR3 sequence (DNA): TGTGCCAGCAGACGGGACTGGGGCTACGAGCAGTACTTC. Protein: CASRRDWGYEQYF.

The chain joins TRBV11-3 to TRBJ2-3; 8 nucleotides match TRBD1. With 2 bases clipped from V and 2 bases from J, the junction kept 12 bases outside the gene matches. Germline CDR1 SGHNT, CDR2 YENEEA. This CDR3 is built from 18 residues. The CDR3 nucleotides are TGTGCCAGCAGCTTACGGGCAGGGGGCGCATATAACACAGATACGCAGTATTTT. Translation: CASSLRAGGAYNTDTQYF.

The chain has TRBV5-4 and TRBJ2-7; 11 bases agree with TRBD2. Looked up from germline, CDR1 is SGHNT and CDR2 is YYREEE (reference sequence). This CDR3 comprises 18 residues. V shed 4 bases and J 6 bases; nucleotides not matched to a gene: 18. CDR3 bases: TGTGCCAGCAGCCCCTGGGCAGGTCTAGCGGGGGGCCTAGGCGAGCAGTACTTC. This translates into CASSPWAGLAGGLGEQYF.

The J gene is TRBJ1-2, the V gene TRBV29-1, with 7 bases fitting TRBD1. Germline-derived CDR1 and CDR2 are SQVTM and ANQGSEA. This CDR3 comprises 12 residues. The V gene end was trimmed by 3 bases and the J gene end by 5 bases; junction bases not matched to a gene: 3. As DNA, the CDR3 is TGCAGCGTTGACTGGACAGGTTATGGCTACACCTTC. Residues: CSVDWTGYGYTF.

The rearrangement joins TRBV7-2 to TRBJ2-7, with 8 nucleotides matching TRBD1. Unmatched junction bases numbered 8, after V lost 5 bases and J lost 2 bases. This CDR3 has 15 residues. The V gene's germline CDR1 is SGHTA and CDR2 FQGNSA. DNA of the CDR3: TGTGCCAGCAGCCCTACCGTGACAGGGGCCTACGAGCAGTACTTC. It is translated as CASSPTVTGAYEQYF.

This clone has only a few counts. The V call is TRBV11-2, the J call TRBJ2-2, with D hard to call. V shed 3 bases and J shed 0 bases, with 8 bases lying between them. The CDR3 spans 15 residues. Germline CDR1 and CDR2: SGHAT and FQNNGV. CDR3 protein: CASSLRSTNTGELFF. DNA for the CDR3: TGTGCCAGCAGCTTGCGTTCCACGAACACCGGGGAGCTGTTTTTT.

In DNA, the CDR3 is TGTGCCAGCACCCTGAGAGGGGGGGAACAGCCCCAGCATTTT. Translating it yields CASTLRGGEQPQHF. This chain joins TRBV2 and TRBJ1-5, with D possibly TRBD1 on 6 matching bases. The V gene's germline CDR1 is SNHLY and CDR2 FYNNEI. V was clipped by 7 bases and J by 7 bases, with 17 bases between them. This CDR3 has 14 residues.

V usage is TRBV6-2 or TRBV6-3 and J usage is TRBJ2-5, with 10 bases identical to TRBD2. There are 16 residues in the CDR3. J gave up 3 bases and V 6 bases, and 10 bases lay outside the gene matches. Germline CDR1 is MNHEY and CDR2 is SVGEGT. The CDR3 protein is CASSFRLAGKKETQYF. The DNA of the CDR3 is TGTGCCAGCAGCTTCAGACTAGCGGGCAAGAAAGAGACCCAGTACTTC.

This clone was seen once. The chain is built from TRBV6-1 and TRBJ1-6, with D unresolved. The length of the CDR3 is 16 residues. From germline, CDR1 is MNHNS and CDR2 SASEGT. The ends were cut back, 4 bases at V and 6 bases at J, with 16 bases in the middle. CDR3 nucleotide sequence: TGTGCCAGCAGTGGATTCGGAGGAGCCCTTAATTCACCCCTCCACTTT. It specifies CASSGFGGALNSPLHF.

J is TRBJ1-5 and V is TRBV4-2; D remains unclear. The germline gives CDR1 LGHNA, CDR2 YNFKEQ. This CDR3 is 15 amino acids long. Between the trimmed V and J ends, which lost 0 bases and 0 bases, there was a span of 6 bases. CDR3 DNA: TGTGCCAGCAGCCAAGATAGCAATAGCAATCAGCCCCAGCATTTT. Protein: CASSQDSNSNQPQHF.